This record concerns one T cell receptor beta chain sequence. Its antigen remains unidentified. Per-sample yields of isolated PBMCs were at least 6.5 million. The data stem from a study of blood T cells in healthy people across ages. The authors ran a second PCR of 7 to 11 cycles using a sample-barcoded 5' primer and a J-beta primer mix. Using its own MiXCR run on the 5' RACE reads, TCRdb lists one record per CDR3 protein. In the table there are fewer than 2 million distinct CDR3 sequences, about two fifths of which are singletons. Findings and limits, study-wide: Donor CMV status was unknown, possibly confounding expanded clonotype changes.

The CDR3 is 12 residues long. The V end lost 6 bases, the J end lost 2 bases, and 4 bases lay between the germline ends. Per the germline V gene, CDR1 is KGHDR and CDR2 is SFDVKD. The sequencing sample was made of blood. This rearrangement joins TRBV24-1 to TRBJ1-3; D gene unclear. This clonotype was obtained from a human donor in good health. Here the CDR3 reads CATSKAGNTIYF. The CDR3 DNA sequence: TGTGCCACCAGTAAGGCTGGAAACACCATATATTTT.